The source of this TCR beta chain is a study of T cell changes during pregnancy in multiple sclerosis (dated by TCRdb to between 2017 and 2020). Study-wide context: Changes in the T cell repertoire over the course of pregnancy were examined in this study in women with multiple sclerosis.

About this clone itself: No antigen is known for it. It has no much larger one-base neighbor in the sample; base qualities were not kept.

Libraries came from the immunoSEQ multiplex PCR assay. Drawn from immuneACCESS, this table holds only the in-frame rearrangements with V and J called that TCRdb kept. Clones are partly lost; checked studies trace under half to an unresolved V gene and leave the rest unexplained. The sample yields around 56,000 clones; around 89% were counted once. The ten largest clones capture approximately 2% of the sample. For this chain, trimming is 0 bases at the V end and 5 bases at the J end, and the number of junction bases without a gene match is 1. CDR1 is given as ENHRY and CDR2 as SYGVKD, both from the germline V gene. Including cysteine and phenylalanine, the CDR3 has 14 amino acids. Only CDR3 DNA is held: 42 bases, read in frame from base 1.

The sequencing here drew on peripheral blood, taken after pregnancy. The source is a female donor with multiple sclerosis, enrolled in a pregnancy study. The chain uses TRBV10-3 and TRBJ2-1, with 7 junctional bases fitting TRBD2. CDR3 loop: CAISESGGNNEQFF. The DNA sequence is TGTGCCATCAGTGAGTCGGGAGGGAACAATGAGCAGTTCTTC.